This entry concerns a single T cell receptor (beta chain). Its antigen is not known. The sample belongs to a study of beta chain features in type 1 diabetes. Study at large: Patients and healthy donors were similar in age, gender and cell yields. All samples combined gave 107,917,701 sorted cells for examination. Study-level findings and limits: Patients showed naive, central memory and Treg TCRB repertoires that appeared more similar than those of healthy donors.

TCRB transcripts that were expressed got sequenced, as all of the isolated RNA had been reverse transcribed. Sequenced by immunoSEQ multiplex PCR; TCRdb stores in-frame clones only, minus some. The data contain around 300,000 clones, around 7.8% of them singletons. Germline loops: CDR1 SGHRS, CDR2 YFSETQ. CDR3 length equals 14 residues. With 9 bases removed from V and 0 bases from J, the gap between germline ends came to 15 bases. Sequencing was performed on central memory CD4+ T cells from blood. This receptor was identified in a woman aged 18-29 years in good health. The rearrangement uses TRBV5-1 and TRBJ1-2; no definite D call. The CDR3 sequence is CATSPGSANYGYTF. The DNA of the CDR3 is TGCGCCACAAGCCCGGGTTCAGCTAACTATGGCTACACCTTC.